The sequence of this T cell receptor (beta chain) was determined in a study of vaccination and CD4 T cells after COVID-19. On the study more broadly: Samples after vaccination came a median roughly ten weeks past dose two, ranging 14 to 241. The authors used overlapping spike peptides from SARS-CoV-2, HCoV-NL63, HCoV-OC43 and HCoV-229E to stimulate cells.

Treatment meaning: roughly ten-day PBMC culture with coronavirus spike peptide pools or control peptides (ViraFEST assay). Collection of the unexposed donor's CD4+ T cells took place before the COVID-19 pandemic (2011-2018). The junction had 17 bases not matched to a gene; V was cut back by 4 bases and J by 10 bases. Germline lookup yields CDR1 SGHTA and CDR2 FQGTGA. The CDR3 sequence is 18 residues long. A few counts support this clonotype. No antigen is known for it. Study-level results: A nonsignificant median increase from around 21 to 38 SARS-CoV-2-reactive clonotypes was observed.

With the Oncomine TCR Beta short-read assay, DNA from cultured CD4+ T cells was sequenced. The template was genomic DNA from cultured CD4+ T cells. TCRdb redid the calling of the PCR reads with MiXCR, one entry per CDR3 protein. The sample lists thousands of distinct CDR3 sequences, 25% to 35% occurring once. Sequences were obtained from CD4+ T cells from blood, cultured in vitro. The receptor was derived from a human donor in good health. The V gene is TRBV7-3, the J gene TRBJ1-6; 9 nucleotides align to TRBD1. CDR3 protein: CASSCYLDYRGRGSPLHF. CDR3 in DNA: TGTGCCAGCAGCTGCTACTTGGATTACAGGGGGCGGGGGTCACCCCTCCACTTT.